A few counts support the clone carrying this T cell receptor beta chain. Authors' data handling: Amplifying reference gene primers gave estimates of nucleated cell counts. Using immunoSEQ multiplex PCR, the repertoire was profiled, and TCRdb retains in-frame clones only, with some absent. V and J calls and clone size are copied from that table; D and trimming were computed from the DNA. The sample has roughly 250,000 clones; 82% are singletons. This CDR3 is 15 amino acids long. V shed 2 bases and J 5 bases; nucleotides not matched to a gene: 7. Germline loops: CDR1 MGHRA, CDR2 YSYEKL. These data belong to a study of blood T cell repertoires in COVID-19. Study-level background: COVID-19 samples collected from the United States, Italy and Spain covered acute and convalescent phases. The analysed material was cDNA or gDNA that came from T cells, B-cell-depleted T cells, or PBMCs.

Input material: peripheral blood. The TCR comes from a woman aged 60-70 years with active or convalescent COVID-19. This chain connects TRBV4-1 to TRBJ1-2; 8 bases agree with TRBD1. CDR3 in DNA: TGCGCCAGCAGCCAACCGGACAGGGCGGGGTATGGCTACACCTTC. This encodes CASSQPDRAGYGYTF.